This T cell receptor (beta chain) was observed in a study of OX40 agonist ivuxolimab in advanced cancers. Study in general: As their treatment, patients were administered ivuxolimab, an agonistic anti-OX40 (CD134) antibody. Patients were infused with ivuxolimab every 2 weeks at 0.01 to 10 mg/kg. Checkpoint inhibitors had been given previously to under 50% of patients.

TCRdb keeps only in-frame clones here, not all; method: immunoSEQ multiplex PCR. The table includes 50,000 to 80,000 clones, approximately 90% detected once. Trimming removed 2 bases at V and 6 bases at J, with 13 bases between. Per the germline V gene, CDR1 is MNHEY and CDR2 is SVGAGI. The CDR3 loop spans 14 amino acids. This clonotype was obtained from an adult with an advanced solid tumor such as melanoma, head and neck, liver or kidney cancer. The sample was CD4+ or CD8+ T cells sorted from blood, taken in a trial of the OX40 agonist ivuxolimab. The chain employs TRBV6-5 and TRBJ1-1; possibly TRBD1 for D (5 bases). The CDR3 here is CASSYRQGFSEAFF. The DNA of the CDR3 is TGTGCCAGCAGTTACCGGCAGGGCTTCTCTGAAGCTTTCTTT.